A single sample gave rise to the 16 T cell receptor beta chains below, sequenced in a study of shared clonotypes between healthy human individuals. The method was immunoSEQ multiplex PCR; TCRdb's version includes in-frame clones alone and lacks a portion of them. The sample has 1.6 million or so clones, approximately 97% seen once. Sequencing used naive CD4+ T cells sorted from blood. Regarding subset: CD45RA+ positively selected. The receptors derive from a man younger than 40 in good health.

The chain is built from TRBV5-1 and TRBJ2-7, with D maybe TRBD1 (5 bases). V was clipped by 3 bases and J by 6 bases, with 13 bases between them. Germline V gene lookup returns CDR1 SGHRS and CDR2 YFSETQ. The CDR3 sequence is 13 residues long. Here the CDR3 reads CASSWQGSREQYF. CDR3 sequence (DNA): TGCGCCAGCAGCTGGCAGGGTTCTCGCGAGCAGTACTTC.

The CDR3 loop reads CASSQFRQGNTEAFF. In DNA form, the CDR3 reads TGTGCCAGCAGCCAATTTCGACAGGGGAACACTGAAGCTTTCTTT. The V call is TRBV16, the J call TRBJ1-1; 7 nucleotides match TRBD1. Trimming at V came to 1 base and at J to 1 base, leaving 3 bases not matched to a gene. This CDR3 is built from 15 residues. Germline assignment: CDR1 KGHSY and CDR2 FQNENV. The whole variable domain, filled in from reference TRBV16 and TRBJ1-1, reads GEEVAQTPKHLVRGEGQKAKLYCAPIKGHSYVFWYQQVLKNEFKFLISFQNENVFDETGMPKERFSAKCLPNSPCSLEIQATKLEDSAVYFCASSQFRQGNTEAFFGQGTRLTVV.

The J gene is TRBJ2-5, the V gene TRBV5-1; the match to TRBD2 covers 13 bases. V lost 5 bases and J lost 2; bases outside the gene matches: 6. The V gene's germline CDR1 is SGHRS and CDR2 YFSETQ. The CDR3 sequence is 16 residues long. The DNA for the CDR3 is TGCGCCAGCAGTTTTCGACTAGCGGGAGGACAAGAGACCCAGTACTTC. Translated, it gives CASSFRLAGGQETQYF.

This chain uses TRBV30 with TRBJ1-3; 8 bases are a match to TRBD1. The CDR3 covers 13 residues. V lost 5 bases and J lost 0; bases outside the gene matches: 0. The germline V gene has CDR1 GTSNPN and CDR2 SVGIG (reference sequence). This CDR3 is CAWGTGSGNTIYF. The CDR3 bases are TGTGCCTGGGGGACAGGCTCTGGAAACACCATATATTTT.

This chain links TRBV27 with TRBJ2-5; possible D gene TRBD1, 6 bases. Looked up from germline, CDR1 is MNHEY and CDR2 is SMNVEV (reference sequence). Trimming took 3 bases from V and 1 from J, leaving 9 bases between them. CDR3 length equals 14 residues. This chain's CDR3 is CASSFDRFQETQYF. As DNA, the CDR3 is TGTGCCAGCAGTTTCGACAGGTTCCAAGAGACCCAGTACTTC.

The genes are TRBV28 and TRBJ2-7; D not certain. The CDR3 length is 12 residues. The V and J ends lost 5 bases and 0 bases respectively, with 5 bases between them. The germline V gene has CDR1 MDHEN and CDR2 SYDVKM. The CDR3 loop reads CASSKSSYEQYF. The CDR3, as DNA: TGTGCCAGCAGTAAGTCCTCCTACGAGCAGTACTTC. Complete variable domain (other parts from reference TRBV28 and TRBJ2-7): DVKVTQSSRYLVKRTGEKVFLECVQDMDHENMFWYRQDPGLGLRLIYFSYDVKMKEKGDIPEGYSVSREKKERFSLILESASTNQTSMYLCASSKSSYEQYFGPGTRLTVT.

Worth noting for this clone: The identical CDR3 is also encoded by other nucleotide sequences in the sample. This chain connects TRBV9 to TRBJ2-2; weak D call: TRBD1 (6 bases). The CDR3 covers 14 residues. Germline assignment: CDR1 SGDLS and CDR2 YYNGEE. V was cut by 2 bases and J by 2 bases, with 7 bases left in between. This chain's CDR3 is CASSVGANTGELFF. The CDR3 DNA follows: TGTGCCAGCAGCGTGGGGGCCAACACCGGGGAGCTGTTTTTT.

Worth noting for this clone: Sequence at one end of the junction differs from germline and may be a read error. This chain links TRBV7-6 with TRBJ2-3; TRBD2 is a possible D gene (5 bases). The CDR3 is made up of 13 amino acids. Germline V gene sequence: CDR1 SGHVS, CDR2 FNYEAQ. The CDR3: CANSPGLTDTQYF. The DNA for the CDR3 is TGTGCCAACAGCCCAGGACTGACAGATACGCAGTATTTT.

This chain joins TRBV4-3 and TRBJ2-1, with D hard to call. V was shortened by 0 bases and J by 4 bases, with 7 bases between the two germline ends. This CDR3 spans 14 amino acids. Germline-derived CDR1 and CDR2 are LGHNA and YSLEER. CDR3: CASSQDVLYNEQFF. Written as DNA, the CDR3 is TGCGCCAGCAGCCAAGATGTGCTATACAATGAGCAGTTCTTC.

The CDR3 DNA reads TGTGCCAGCAGTCCACCGACCTCCTCGAACTACGAGCAGTACTTC. Protein product: CASSPPTSSNYEQYF. The V gene is TRBV28, the J gene TRBJ2-7, with D uncertain. The length of the CDR3 is 15 residues. Germline V lookup: CDR1 MDHEN, CDR2 SYDVKM. V lost 5 bases and J lost 3, with 17 bases in between.

In nucleotides, the CDR3 is TGTGCCAGCTCCCGAGGACAGGCTTACCCTACGGGGAATGAGCAGTTCTTC. As protein: CASSRGQAYPTGNEQFF. The J gene is TRBJ2-1, the V gene TRBV2, with 7 bases matching TRBD1. Germline CDR1 reads SNHLY; CDR2 reads FYNNEI. This CDR3 contains 17 residues. V lost 8 bases, J lost 7 bases, and 20 bases stayed unmatched.

In the case of this clone: This same CDR3 is encoded by further DNA sequences in the sample. The chain has TRBV5-1 and TRBJ2-5; possible D gene TRBD1, 6 bases. Trimming removed 4 bases at V and 5 bases at J, with 12 bases between. The CDR3 contains 13 residues. Per the germline V gene, CDR1 is SGHRS and CDR2 is YFSETQ. CDR3 bases: TGCGCCAGCAGCCTACAGGGTGGGGAGACCCAGTACTTC. This codes for CASSLQGGETQYF.

This clone was detected many times. J is TRBJ1-2 and V is TRBV18; D not resolved. Germline V gives CDR1 KGHSH, CDR2 LQKENI. CDR3 size: 15 residues. Trimming pared 2 bases from V and 3 bases from J, leaving 13 bases between. The CDR3 here is CASSPVVSVDYGYTF. CDR3 nucleotide sequence: TGTGCCAGCTCACCAGTCGTCAGCGTAGACTATGGCTACACCTTC.

V gene TRBV25-1 combines with J gene TRBJ2-7; either TRBD1 or TRBD2 may fit D (6 bases each). Trimming removed 8 bases at V and 6 bases at J, with 20 bases between. The CDR3 is made up of 14 amino acids. Looked up from germline, CDR1 is MGHDK and CDR2 is SYGVNS. CDR3 DNA: TGTGCCAGCGGCCCCGTTGGGGGGCTGGTCGAGCAGTACTTC. Its protein is CASGPVGGLVEQYF.

V usage is TRBV28 and J usage is TRBJ2-7; D call uncertain. The length of the CDR3 is 13 residues. Trimming left V 6 bases short and J 1 base short, with 10 bases between. Germline V gives CDR1 MDHEN, CDR2 SYDVKM. The CDR3 nucleotides are TGTGCCAGCAGGAGCAGGCCGTCCTACGAGCAGTACTTC. It codes for CASRSRPSYEQYF.

The genes are TRBV9 and TRBJ2-1, with 13 positions matching TRBD2. The CDR3 covers 16 residues. The V segment lost 1 base and the J segment 9 bases; nucleotides outside the gene matches: 7. Germline values: CDR1 SGDLS, CDR2 YYNGEE. The CDR3 sequence is CASSVTSGRASGEQFF. The CDR3 DNA is TGTGCCAGCAGCGTAACTAGCGGGAGGGCCTCGGGTGAGCAGTTCTTC.